The 27 T cell receptor beta chains given below trace back to one sample, sequenced in a study of identical twins (dated by TCRdb to between 2015 and 2016). Receptor amplification or capture employed 5' RACE. Sequenced on an Illumina HiSeq 2000. The public reads were quality trimmed at Q25 with fastp and then assembled into clones with MiXCR by TCRdb, keeping productive beta chains. One record per CDR3 amino acid sequence lists the most common genes and DNA. This sample holds about 100,000 distinct CDR3 sequences; under 6.5% were observed only once. Of the sample, approximately 12% is held by the ten largest clones. Sequenced sample: memory T cells sorted from blood. Read against the paper, the sample's cell subset or site label means: CD45RO+ enriched T cells. Receptor source: a woman aged 50 to 65 in good health.

This clonotype was recorded at least ten times. The V call is TRBV13, the J call TRBJ1-2; 7 bases match TRBD1. Germline CDR1 PRHDT, CDR2 FYEKMQ (reference sequence). V lost 6 bases, J lost 4 bases, and 8 bases stayed unmatched. There are 14 residues in the CDR3. The CDR3 loop reads CASRRGGSGYGYTF. The CDR3 DNA reads as TGTGCCAGCAGAAGAGGGGGCAGCGGCTATGGCTACACCTTC.

This clonotype was detected ten times or more. The V and J genes are TRBV11-2 and TRBJ2-7; 10 bases align to TRBD2. Trimming removed 2 bases from V and 4 bases from J; junction bases left unmatched: 17. CDR3 length: 19 amino acids. Germline lookup yields CDR1 SGHAT and CDR2 FQNNGV. The CDR3: CASSLPLSGTSGTEYEQYF. The CDR3 nucleotides read TGTGCCAGCAGCTTACCTTTGAGCGGTACTAGCGGGACGGAGTACGAGCAGTACTTC. Variable domain in full (rest from reference TRBV11-2 and TRBJ2-7): EAGVAQSPRYKIIEKRQSVAFWCNPISGHATLYWYQQILGQGPKLLIQFQNNGVVDDSQLPKDRFSAERLKGVDSTLKIQPAKLEDSAVYLCASSLPLSGTSGTEYEQYFGPGTRLTVT.

In its sample, this clonotype was seen a few times. This sequence joins TRBV10-2 and TRBJ1-5; D perhaps matches TRBD1 (6 bases). Germline CDR1 is WSHSY and CDR2 is SAAADI. V lost 4 bases to trimming and J lost 6 bases, with 10 bases between them. The CDR3 loop spans 13 amino acids. CDR3 sequence (DNA): TGCGCCAGCAGTGTATCCAGGGGTCAGCCCCAGCATTTT. Translating it yields CASSVSRGQPQHF.

This clonotype was counted ten times or more. The chain uses TRBV7-8 and TRBJ2-5, with D possibly TRBD1 on 6 matching bases. Looked up from germline, CDR1 is SGHVS and CDR2 is FQNEAQ. The length of the CDR3 is 16 residues. V was cut by 5 bases and J by 1 base, with 17 bases left in between. The CDR3 spells CASSTTRTVLQETQYF. In DNA form, the CDR3 reads TGTGCCAGCAGCACCACACGGACAGTACTCCAAGAGACCCAGTACTTC.

This clonotype has a count of ten or more. The chain recombines TRBV19 with TRBJ1-2; unclear D gene. The V end lost 2 bases, the J end lost 8 bases, and 9 bases lay between the germline ends. This CDR3 has 12 amino acids. CDR1 is LNHDA and CDR2 is SQIVND in the germline V gene (reference sequence). Here the CDR3 reads CASSISLGGYTF. The CDR3 coding sequence is TGTGCCAGTAGTATAAGCTTAGGAGGCTACACCTTC.

There are many counts of this clonotype. This chain connects TRBV29-1 to TRBJ1-4; no firm D call. With 1 base removed from V and 6 bases from J, the gap between germline ends came to 12 bases. This CDR3 contains 14 residues. The germline V gene has CDR1 SQVTM and CDR2 ANQGSEA. This CDR3 reads CSVEGGASDEKLFF. CDR3 nucleotide sequence: TGCAGCGTTGAAGGGGGTGCCTCCGATGAAAAACTGTTTTTT.

This clonotype has just a few counts. The chain employs TRBV2 and TRBJ2-3; 11 bases fit TRBD2. CDR3 length: 17 residues. Germline V gene sequence: CDR1 SNHLY, CDR2 FYNNEI. Germline trimming cut 3 bases from V and 0 bases from J; bases unmatched to any gene: 5. CDR3 residues: CASSEGRTSGSTDTQYF. CDR3 in DNA: TGTGCCAGCAGTGAGGGGCGGACTAGCGGGAGCACAGATACGCAGTATTTT.

This chain uses TRBV20-1 with TRBJ2-5, with a possible D match to TRBD1 (7 bases). The CDR3 is made up of 13 amino acids. The germline V gene has CDR1 DFQATT and CDR2 SNEGSKA (reference sequence). The V end was cut by 6 bases, the J end by 3 bases, with 14 bases between. The CDR3: CSAEGQPEETQYF. CDR3 bases: TGCAGTGCGGAGGGACAGCCTGAAGAGACCCAGTACTTC.

This clonotype was picked up a small number of times. The chain links TRBV6-4 to TRBJ2-1; a possible D gene is TRBD1 (6 bases). V lost 4 bases and J 5 bases, leaving 12 bases between the germline ends. This CDR3 has 14 amino acids. Germline CDR1 and CDR2: MRHNA and SNTAGT. CDR3 nucleotide sequence: TGTGCCAGCAGTGTACGTCAGGGGAACAATGAGCAGTTCTTC. It codes for CASSVRQGNNEQFF.

Ten or more counts support this clonotype. CDR3 protein: CAILRALDTDTQYF. CDR3 in DNA: TGTGCCATCCTAAGGGCACTCGACACAGATACGCAGTATTTT. V usage is TRBV6-4 and J usage is TRBJ2-3; no clear D gene. The V end lost 10 bases, the J end lost 2 bases, and 16 bases lay between the germline ends. The CDR3 loop spans 14 amino acids. Germline values: CDR1 MRHNA, CDR2 SNTAGT.

The V gene is TRBV18, the J gene TRBJ2-7, with 7 bases matching TRBD2. The CDR3 extends over 14 amino acids. J gave up 0 bases and V 2 bases, and 1 base lay outside the gene matches. Per germline, CDR1 KGHSH and CDR2 LQKENI. CDR3 protein: CASSPKRDSYEQYF. DNA of the CDR3: TGTGCCAGCTCACCAAAGCGGGACTCCTACGAGCAGTACTTC.

At least ten counts were recorded for this clonotype. The chain links TRBV6-6 to TRBJ1-5; D is uncertain. CDR1 and CDR2 from the germline V gene are MNHNY and SVGAGI (reference sequence). The CDR3 contains 12 residues. V was shortened by 8 bases and J by 5 bases, with 10 bases between the two germline ends. The CDR3 DNA sequence: TGTGCCAGCCTTGGGAGCTATCAGCCCCAGCATTTT. This translates into CASLGSYQPQHF.

For this clonotype: This may come from a read error, since a much larger clone is one base off. The gene calls are TRBV11-3 and TRBJ2-2; 7 bases are shared with TRBD1. The CDR3 extends over 15 amino acids. The V gene's germline CDR1 is SGHNT and CDR2 YENEEA. J gave up 3 bases and V 4 bases, and 5 bases lay outside the gene matches. For the CDR3, the DNA is TGTGCCAGCAGCTGGGGACAGTTTGACACCGGGGAGCTGTTTTTT. The encoded protein is CASSWGQFDTGELFF.

In its sample, this clonotype was seen many times. V gene TRBV12-3 or TRBV12-4 combines with J gene TRBJ2-7; D uncertain. The V end lost 2 bases, the J end lost 3 bases, and 17 bases lay between the germline ends. This CDR3 region has 16 residues. The CDR3 here is CASSLPQSSCFYEQYV. The CDR3 nucleotides read TGTGCCAGCAGTTTACCACAGTCAAGTTGCTTCTACGAGCAGTACGTC.

The gene calls are TRBV11-2 and TRBJ2-2; D is undetermined. The germline V gene has CDR1 SGHAT and CDR2 FQNNGV. The CDR3 contains 15 residues. Between the trimmed V and J ends, which lost 1 base and 2 bases, there was a span of 8 bases. The CDR3 DNA is TGTGCCAGCAGCTTAGGTCAGATTAACACCGGGGAGCTGTTTTTT. It translates to CASSLGQINTGELFF.

In its sample, this clonotype was seen many times. The chain is built from TRBV3-1 and TRBJ2-1; possibly TRBD1 for D (6 bases). CDR1 is LGHDT, CDR2 YNNKEL, per germline (reference sequence). The germline V and J ends were trimmed by 8 bases and 6 bases, with 11 bases remaining between them. This CDR3 has 12 residues. CDR3 residues: CASGFRGNEQFF. CDR3 DNA sequence: TGTGCCAGCGGGTTCAGGGGCAATGAGCAGTTCTTC.

The DNA for the CDR3 is TGTGCCAGTAGTGTACAGGGTAATAGCAATCAGCCCCAGCATTTT. Translated, it gives CASSVQGNSNQPQHF. The chain uses TRBV19 and TRBJ1-5; the D gene is possibly TRBD1 (6 bases). Germline V gene lookup returns CDR1 LNHDA and CDR2 SQIVND (reference sequence). The V gene lost 5 bases and the J gene lost 0 bases, with 11 bases spanning the gap. The CDR3 is made up of 15 amino acids.

The chain has TRBV2 and TRBJ2-5, with D maybe TRBD1 (6 bases). From germline, CDR1 is SNHLY and CDR2 FYNNEI. This CDR3 region has 13 residues. Trimming took off 3 bases at V and 5 bases at J, with 10 bases between the two ends. The CDR3 here is CASSDLDRETQYF. In DNA form, the CDR3 reads TGTGCCAGCAGTGATTTAGACAGGGAGACCCAGTACTTC.

The chain is built from TRBV24-1 and TRBJ1-2; tentatively, D is TRBD1 (6 bases). Germline V gives CDR1 KGHDR, CDR2 SFDVKD. Trimming shortened V by 3 bases and J by 7 bases, and 17 bases separated the two germline ends. The CDR3 has 15 amino acids. The CDR3 reads CATSDGGRKISGYTF. The CDR3 nucleotides are TGTGCCACCAGTGATGGGGGGCGGAAAATTTCTGGCTACACCTTC.

This clonotype was counted at least ten times. CDR3 nucleotides: TGCGCCAGCAGCCAAGGAGGGGTCTCTGGAAACACCATATATTTT. Protein sequence: CASSQGGVSGNTIYF. The chain employs TRBV4-1 and TRBJ1-3; possibly TRBD1 for D (5 bases). The CDR3 spans 15 residues. The germline V and J ends were trimmed by 1 base and 0 bases, with 7 bases remaining between them. The germline V gene has CDR1 MGHRA and CDR2 YSYEKL.

This clonotype was recorded many times. The genes are TRBV4-1 and TRBJ1-1; no definite D call. The CDR3 spans 13 residues. V was cut by 2 bases and J by 4 bases, with 8 bases left in between. CDR1 is MGHRA and CDR2 is YSYEKL in the germline V gene. The chain's CDR3 is CASSQPDGTEAFF. The CDR3 bases are TGCGCCAGCAGCCAACCGGACGGCACTGAAGCTTTCTTT.

This clonotype was seen a handful of times. The chain links TRBV2 to TRBJ2-7; D remains unclear. Trimming removed 6 bases from V and 4 bases from J, with 13 bases in between. Germline CDR1 reads SNHLY; CDR2 reads FYNNEI. The CDR3 runs 13 residues. The CDR3 DNA sequence: TGTGCCAGCAGCTCCGGCGGACCGTACGAGCAGTACTTC. It codes for CASSSGGPYEQYF.

This clonotype came up many times. The chain links TRBV24-1 to TRBJ1-1; D might be TRBD1 (6 bases). The CDR3 has 15 amino acids. V lost 4 bases, J lost 2 bases, and 13 bases lay in between. Germline V gene sequence: CDR1 KGHDR, CDR2 SFDVKD. The CDR3 DNA is TGTGCCACCAGTGACACCCGGACAGCTAACACTGAAGCTTTCTTT. Amino acids: CATSDTRTANTEAFF.

The chain joins TRBV6-5 to TRBJ1-2; 7 bases match TRBD1. Germline-derived CDR1 and CDR2 are MNHEY and SVGAGI. The V segment lost 2 bases and the J segment 8 bases; nucleotides outside the gene matches: 11. The length of the CDR3 is 15 residues. CDR3 DNA: TGTGCCAGCAGTTACCGCCAAGGGGGCTTTTACGGCTACACCTTC. Its protein is CASSYRQGGFYGYTF.

This chain joins TRBV19 and TRBJ2-2; 8 bases agree with TRBD2. V shed 9 bases and J 7 bases; nucleotides not matched to a gene: 10. This CDR3 contains 14 residues. Germline CDR1 and CDR2: LNHDA and SQIVND (reference sequence). Here the CDR3 reads CASNSAGANGELFF. In nucleotides, the CDR3 is TGTGCCAGCAACTCAGCGGGAGCAAACGGGGAGCTGTTTTTT.

This clonotype was counted many times. The chain couples TRBV4-2 to TRBJ2-7; D call uncertain. V was clipped by 4 bases and J by 0 bases, with 7 bases between them. CDR1 LGHNA and CDR2 YNFKEQ come from the germline V gene. This CDR3 spans 13 amino acids. CDR3 in DNA: TGTGCCAGCAGCCGCCCGGGCTCCTACGAGCAGTACTTC. This encodes CASSRPGSYEQYF.

This clonotype was counted a few times. This rearrangement joins TRBV15 to TRBJ2-3, with 10 positions matching TRBD2. This CDR3 comprises 16 residues. The J segment lost 3 bases and the V segment lost 1 base, leaving 4 bases of the junction unmatched. Germline CDR1 reads LNHNV; CDR2 reads YYDKDF (reference sequence). The CDR3 is CATSRGASGSTDTQYF. In DNA, the CDR3 is TGTGCCACCAGCAGAGGGGCTAGCGGGAGTACAGATACGCAGTATTTT.